The T cell receptor beta chain described here comes from a study of blood T cell repertoires in COVID-19. Libraries were prepared by immunoSEQ multiplex PCR; TCRdb keeps only in-frame clonotypes and omits some of them. This sample carries 200,000 to 300,000 clones, 80% to 90% of them seen once, and the ten largest clones take 2% to 2.5%. Concerning this clone: The same CDR3 is also encoded by other DNA sequences in this sample.

Trimming cost V 3 bases and J 0 bases; bases outside gene matches: 3. This CDR3 is built from 15 residues. The germline gives CDR1 KGHSH, CDR2 LQKENI. The sequencing sample was made of peripheral blood. The chain employs TRBV18 and TRBJ2-7, with 9 positions matching TRBD1. The sequence came from a man between 40 and 49 years old who had recovered from COVID-19. The CDR3 reads CASSPGTGSSYEQYF. The CDR3 DNA reads as TGTGCCAGCTCACCTGGGACAGGGAGCTCCTACGAGCAGTACTTC.